This TCR beta chain appears in the sequencing data of a study of identical twins. A single record per CDR3 protein comes from TCRdb applying MiXCR to the 5' RACE reads. Among roughly 770,000 distinct CDR3 sequences listed, around a sixth were seen once. Another study also made use of these data, one on T cells expressing NK-cell markers.

The sequence was obtained from a woman aged 18-35 years in good health. The sample taken for sequencing was PBMCs.

CDR3 sequence reads: CASSQELGSWAFF. The CDR3 nucleotides read TGTGCCAGCAGCCAAGAACTCGGAAGCTGGGCTTTCTTT. The J gene is TRBJ1-1, the V gene TRBV3-1; D uncertain. The CDR3 has 13 residues. Per the germline V gene, CDR1 is LGHDT and CDR2 is YNNKEL (reference sequence). V was pared by 0 bases and J by 11 bases, with 13 bases between.